The 30 T cell receptor beta chains in this list originate from one sample, sequenced in a study of T-cell reconstitution after alpha-beta-depleted transplantation in children. It was with unique molecular identifiers that the TCRbeta library was prepared. TCRdb independently ran MiXCR on the PCR reads; one entry per CDR3 protein. The sample consists of 750,000 to 950,000 distinct CDR3 sequences, less than 20% of them appearing once. Sample: PBMCs, mostly from graft donor cells, taken 360 days after TCRalphabeta/CD19-depleted stem cell transplant. The receptors were gathered from a male patient younger than 18 who had a stem cell transplant for acute lymphoblastic leukemia, so the T cells may come from the graft donor.

This chain joins TRBV11-2 and TRBJ2-1; 10 bases match TRBD2. The CDR3 is 15 residues long. Germline loops: CDR1 SGHAT, CDR2 FQNNGV. Trimming removed 3 bases from V and 5 bases from J; junction bases left unmatched: 4. CDR3 sequence reads: CASSFSGRKDNEQFF. DNA for the CDR3: TGTGCCAGCAGCTTTAGCGGGAGGAAGGACAATGAGCAGTTCTTC.

This clonotype was detected many times. The chain joins TRBV10-1 to TRBJ2-7; D gene uncertain. Trimming left V 0 bases short and J 3 bases short, with 3 bases between. Looked up from germline, CDR1 is WNHNN and CDR2 is SYGVQD (reference sequence). This CDR3 has 12 amino acids. CDR3 coding DNA: TGCGCCAGCAGTGAGTCAGGCTACGAGCAGTACTTC. Translated, it gives CASSESGYEQYF.

This clonotype has more than one count but fewer than ten. The chain employs TRBV12-3 or TRBV12-4 and TRBJ2-1; 9 bases map to TRBD1. J was trimmed by 7 bases and V by 5 bases; bases with no gene match: 3. The CDR3 runs 13 residues. The chain's CDR3 is CASSTDRGNEQFF. In DNA, the CDR3 is TGTGCCAGCAGTACGGACAGGGGTAATGAGCAGTTCTTC.

This clonotype has only a few counts. The genes are TRBV5-8 and TRBJ1-6; D is ambiguous. Germline-derived CDR1 and CDR2 are SGHTS and YDEGEE. The length of the CDR3 is 17 residues. Trimming pared 1 base from V and 7 bases from J, leaving 18 bases between. Here the CDR3 reads CASSLWGRALGNSPLHF. CDR3 in DNA: TGTGCCAGCAGCTTGTGGGGAAGGGCCCTCGGGAATTCACCCCTCCACTTT.

This clonotype has at least ten counts. The chain couples TRBV29-1 to TRBJ2-7, with 7 bases matching TRBD1. Germline assignment: CDR1 SQVTM and CDR2 ANQGSEA. The CDR3 runs to 12 residues. Trimming cost V 6 bases and J 3 bases; bases outside gene matches: 5. The CDR3 nucleotides are TGCAGCGTCAACCGGGACAGCTACGAGCAGTACTTC. Translating gives CSVNRDSYEQYF.

About this clonotype: A much larger clonotype is one base distant, so this may be a read error. The V and J genes are TRBV20-1 and TRBJ2-7; the D gene is possibly TRBD1 (6 bases). The CDR3 loop spans 11 amino acids. Germline V gives CDR1 DFQATT, CDR2 SNEGSKA (reference sequence). CDR3 region: CGAGADYEQYF. CDR3 DNA sequence: TGCGGTGCAGGGGCCGACTACGAGCAGTACTTC.

This clonotype was seen a few times. This rearrangement joins TRBV12-3 or TRBV12-4 to TRBJ2-1, with 11 bases identical to TRBD2. The CDR3 runs 16 residues. V lost 1 base and J lost 4; bases outside the gene matches: 3. The CDR3 protein is CASSLGLAGRYNEQFF. The CDR3 nucleotides read TGTGCCAGCAGTTTAGGACTAGCGGGACGGTACAATGAGCAGTTCTTC.

This clonotype was counted ten times or more. The J gene is TRBJ2-2, the V gene TRBV6-1, with D hard to call. The CDR3 loop spans 14 amino acids. With 7 bases removed from V and 3 bases from J, the gap between germline ends came to 12 bases. CDR1 and CDR2 (germline): MNHNS, SASEGT. The CDR3 bases are TGTGCCAGCATTCCCGGCCCCTACACCGGGGAGCTGTTTTTT. Translated, it gives CASIPGPYTGELFF.

This clonotype showed up just a few times. This sequence joins TRBV20-1 and TRBJ1-5; 7 bases agree with TRBD1. This CDR3 is built from 15 residues. V lost 2 bases, J lost 0 bases, and 4 bases stayed unmatched. Germline-derived CDR1 and CDR2 are DFQATT and SNEGSKA (reference sequence). The CDR3 DNA reads TGCAGTGCTAGAAAAGGGACAGATAGCAATCAGCCCCAGCATTTT. Its translation: CSARKGTDSNQPQHF.

This clonotype has ten or more counts. The chain recombines TRBV5-1 with TRBJ2-3; 7 bases are a match to TRBD1. The CDR3 runs 15 residues. J gave up 6 bases and V 4 bases, and 11 bases lay outside the gene matches. Germline V CDR1 and CDR2: SGHRS, YFSETQ. The chain's CDR3 is CASSPRDSDVDTQYF. The CDR3 DNA reads TGCGCCAGCAGCCCACGGGACAGCGACGTCGATACGCAGTATTTT.

V gene TRBV3-1 combines with J gene TRBJ2-3, with 7 bases identical to TRBD2. CDR3 length: 14 amino acids. Trimming removed 3 bases from V and 6 bases from J; junction bases left unmatched: 6. The germline gives CDR1 LGHDT, CDR2 YNNKEL (reference sequence). The CDR3 loop is CASSQAGEGDTQYF. The DNA for the CDR3 is TGTGCCAGCAGCCAGGCGGGAGAAGGGGATACGCAGTATTTT.

This clonotype was seen only a few times. This chain uses TRBV7-9 with TRBJ2-1; D gene unclear. Germline CDR1 SEHNR, CDR2 FQNEAQ (reference sequence). The germline V and J ends were trimmed by 1 base and 8 bases, with 12 bases remaining between them. The CDR3 is 14 residues long. CDR3 region: CASSLGLGDDEQFF. The CDR3 region has the DNA TGTGCCAGCAGCTTAGGGCTCGGCGACGATGAGCAGTTCTTC.

A few counts support this clonotype. This rearrangement joins TRBV5-1 to TRBJ2-7; D is ambiguous. Germline V gives CDR1 SGHRS, CDR2 YFSETQ. Trimming pared 0 bases from V and 1 base from J, leaving 11 bases between. This CDR3 comprises 15 residues. In DNA form, the CDR3 reads TGCGCCAGCAGCTTGGAACAAGGCCCTTCCTACGAGCAGTACTTC. Protein: CASSLEQGPSYEQYF.

V and J are TRBV12-3 or TRBV12-4 and TRBJ2-5, with D maybe TRBD1 (6 bases). Trimming shortened V by 5 bases and J by 7 bases, and 20 bases separated the two germline ends. The CDR3 runs to 15 residues. The CDR3 nucleotides are TGTGCCAGCAGTCTGCGTCCCCCCCCCAGGGGGACCCAGTACTTC. Protein product: CASSLRPPPRGTQYF.

This clonotype has at least ten counts. This sequence joins TRBV29-1 and TRBJ2-5; D may match TRBD1 or TRBD2 (5 bases each). CDR1 is SQVTM and CDR2 is ANQGSEA in the germline V gene. The CDR3 is made up of 13 amino acids. V was clipped by 4 bases and J by 1 base, with 10 bases between them. CDR3 nucleotide sequence: TGCAGCGTTGGATCCGGGGCCCAAGAGACCCAGTACTTC. It is translated as CSVGSGAQETQYF.

The V and J genes are TRBV5-1 and TRBJ2-3; D is unclear. Germline CDR1 is SGHRS and CDR2 is YFSETQ. The CDR3 length is 15 residues. Deletions cut 0 bases from V and 1 base from J, with 9 bases between. DNA of the CDR3: TGCGCCAGCAGCTTGGATCCCTGGGGCACAGATACGCAGTATTTT. Translating it yields CASSLDPWGTDTQYF.

The chain joins TRBV20-1 to TRBJ2-5; D might be TRBD2 (5 bases). There are 15 residues in the CDR3. CDR1 is DFQATT and CDR2 is SNEGSKA in the germline V gene (reference sequence). Trimming shortened V by 0 bases and J by 5 bases, and 16 bases separated the two germline ends. The chain's CDR3 is CSARDRILGGETQYF. In DNA, the CDR3 is TGCAGTGCTAGAGATCGCATACTAGGTGGGGAGACCCAGTACTTC.

V and J are TRBV6-6 and TRBJ2-2; D is unresolved. The CDR3 extends over 13 amino acids. Trimming pared 8 bases from V and 1 base from J, leaving 8 bases between. CDR1 and CDR2 (germline): MNHNY, SVGAGI (reference sequence). Here the CDR3 DNA reads TGTGCCAGCGTACCGGTGAACACCGGGGAGCTGTTTTTT. Its protein product is CASVPVNTGELFF.

The chain uses TRBV11-2 and TRBJ2-5; D unresolved. In germline, CDR1 is SGHAT, CDR2 FQNNGV. The CDR3 is made up of 13 amino acids. Trimming removed 4 bases at V and 0 bases at J, with 6 bases between. The CDR3: CASSYQHQETQYF. As DNA, the CDR3 is TGTGCCAGCAGCTACCAGCACCAAGAGACCCAGTACTTC.

The rearrangement uses TRBV7-6 and TRBJ1-6; TRBD1 is a possible D gene (5 bases). CDR3 length equals 11 residues. Germline CDR1 and CDR2: SGHVS and FNYEAQ. The V end was cut by 3 bases, the J end by 16 bases, with 10 bases between. The CDR3 nucleotides are TGTGCCAGCAGCTTTACAGGCCCGCTCCACTTT. It encodes CASSFTGPLHF.

The chain carries TRBV10-3 and TRBJ1-1, with 10 bases identical to TRBD1. Germline V CDR1 and CDR2: ENHRY, SYGVKD. This CDR3 spans 16 amino acids. With V trimmed by 6 bases and J by 1 base, 8 bases remained unmatched. The DNA for the CDR3 is TGTGCCATCAGAGAGACAGGGGGCAAAGGGAACACTGAAGCTTTCTTT. This codes for CAIRETGGKGNTEAFF.

This clonotype was counted ten times or more. The chain couples TRBV20-1 to TRBJ2-5; D possibly matches TRBD1 or TRBD2 (5 bases each). The V gene lost 7 bases and the J gene lost 1 base, with 7 bases spanning the gap. There are 11 residues in the CDR3. Germline V gene sequence: CDR1 DFQATT, CDR2 SNEGSKA (reference sequence). CDR3 loop: CSGGSQETQYF. The CDR3 nucleotides are TGCAGTGGGGGGTCCCAAGAGACCCAGTACTTC.

A few counts support this clonotype. The chain employs TRBV6-5 and TRBJ2-7; D is uncertain. The CDR3 has 12 amino acids. Germline CDR1 and CDR2: MNHEY and SVGAGI. V lost 6 bases and J lost 7, with 13 bases in between. The CDR3 nucleotides are TGTGCCAGCAGCCCTCACGGAGATGAGCAGTACTTC. This encodes CASSPHGDEQYF.

The sample holds many counts of this clonotype. At one end the junction does not follow the germline gene, possibly because of a read error. J is TRBJ2-6 and V is TRBV7-9, with D possibly being TRBD1 or TRBD2 (5 bases each). Germline loops: CDR1 SEHNR, CDR2 FQNEAQ (reference sequence). CDR3 size: 15 residues. In DNA, the CDR3 is TGTGCCAGCAGCTTCCCAGGGAATGGGGGCAACGTCCTGACTTTC. This codes for CASSFPGNGGNVLTF.

A few counts support this clonotype. This chain connects TRBV12-3 or TRBV12-4 to TRBJ2-7, with D possibly matching TRBD2 (6 bases). The CDR3 extends over 15 amino acids. Trimming shortened V by 6 bases and J by 5 bases, and 20 bases separated the two germline ends. The CDR3 protein is CASSLGRDGRNEQYF. The CDR3 DNA follows: TGTGCCAGCAGCTTGGGGCGGGATGGCAGGAACGAGCAGTACTTC.

This clonotype was seen a few times. The chain is built from TRBV7-8 and TRBJ2-5; D ambiguous. Trimming removed 5 bases at V and 3 bases at J, with 13 bases between. Germline-derived CDR1 and CDR2 are SGHVS and FQNEAQ. The CDR3 is 14 amino acids. CDR3 sequence reads: CASSPDPDEETQYF. The DNA for the CDR3 is TGTGCCAGCAGCCCAGACCCGGACGAAGAGACCCAGTACTTC.

V and J are TRBV9 and TRBJ2-2; D gene uncertain. V was pared by 0 bases and J by 6 bases, with 12 bases between. The germline CDR1 and CDR2 sequences are SGDLS and YYNGEE. This CDR3 has 15 amino acids. CDR3 sequence (DNA): TGTGCCAGCAGCGTAGCTCCAGCGAAACCCGGGGAGCTGTTTTTT. This sequence encodes CASSVAPAKPGELFF. The full variable domain, with the rest looked up from reference TRBV9 and TRBJ2-2, is DSGVTQTPKHLITATGQRVTLRCSPRSGDLSVYWYQQSLDQGLQFLIQYYNGEERAKGNILERFSAQQFPDLHSELNLSSLELGDSALYFCASSVAPAKPGELFFGEGSRLTVL.

The rearrangement links TRBV7-8 to TRBJ2-5, with D possibly TRBD1 on 5 matching bases. Deletions cut 4 bases from V and 5 bases from J, with 20 bases between. Germline V gene data show CDR1 as SGHVS and CDR2 as FQNEAQ. The CDR3 is 16 residues long. CDR3 loop: CASSSESGFLDETQYF. Written as DNA, the CDR3 is TGTGCCAGCAGCTCAGAGTCAGGGTTTTTGGATGAGACCCAGTACTTC. Full variable domain (remainder filled in from reference TRBV7-8 and TRBJ2-5): GAGVSQSPRYKVAKRGQDVALRCDPISGHVSLFWYQQALGQGPEFLTYFQNEAQLDKSGLPSDRFFAERPEGSVSTLKIQRTQQEDSAVYLCASSSESGFLDETQYFGPGTRLLVL.

The chain recombines TRBV7-3 with TRBJ2-3; TRBD2 matches 7 bases. Germline loops: CDR1 SGHTA, CDR2 FQGTGA. Unmatched junction bases numbered 8, after V lost 5 bases and J lost 6 bases. The CDR3 is 14 residues long. Here the CDR3 reads CASSPSGGGDTQYF. The DNA for the CDR3 is TGTGCCAGCAGCCCTTCTGGGGGGGGGGATACGCAGTATTTT.

This chain connects TRBV5-4 to TRBJ2-1; D is possibly TRBD2 (7 bases). The CDR3 covers 14 residues. V was trimmed by 9 bases and J by 9 bases, leaving 22 bases between them. The germline V gene encodes CDR1 SGHNT and CDR2 YYREEE (reference sequence). The DNA for the CDR3 is TGTGCCACCCACTCGGGGGGCTCCCTTCCTGAGCAGTTCTTC. It encodes CATHSGGSLPEQFF.